This T cell receptor (beta chain) was captured in a study of shared clonotypes between healthy human individuals. Study background: Per donor, three plates held CD4 naive cells, three held CD4 memory, two held CD8 naive and one held CD8 memory. The study's findings and limits: Sampling covered blood only; tissue repertoires likely differ. Generally, naive subsets (rather than memory subsets) showed larger estimated richness.

V lost 2 bases, J lost 4 bases, and 7 bases stayed unmatched. The CDR3 totals 15 residues. In germline, CDR1 is MGHRA, CDR2 YSYEKL. About this clone: Antigen unknown.

Produced via immunoSEQ multiplex PCR; TCRdb's table is partial and in-frame only. The sample records millions of clones, roughly 92% being singletons. Sequenced sample: naive CD4+ T cells sorted from blood. Specified subset: CD45RA+ positively selected. This sequence was found in a man between 18 and 29 years old in good health. The chain links TRBV4-1 to TRBJ2-5, with 7 bases identical to TRBD1. CDR3 in DNA: TGCGCCAGCAGCCAATGGGACAGTGGAGGAGAGACCCAGTACTTC. Translation gives CASSQWDSGGETQYF.